These 29 T cell receptor beta chains were sequenced from one sample in a study of early T cells in non-severe SARS-CoV-2 infection. TCRdb redid the calling of the 5' RACE reads with MiXCR, one entry per CDR3 protein. The data hold 85,000 to 120,000 distinct CDR3 sequences, with about an eighth observed a single time. Sequences were obtained from whole blood. The receptors stem from an adult who was a healthcare worker with PCR-confirmed SARS-CoV-2 infection or an uninfected control (not recorded which).

This clonotype occurred a few times. This chain connects TRBV5-1 to TRBJ1-1, with D possibly TRBD1 on 5 matching bases. Trimming took off 0 bases at V and 1 base at J, with 10 bases between the two ends. Germline V gene data show CDR1 as SGHRS and CDR2 as YFSETQ. This CDR3 is 15 amino acids long. This chain's CDR3 is CASSLAQTANTEAFF. The CDR3, as DNA: TGCGCCAGCAGCTTGGCCCAGACAGCGAACACTGAAGCTTTCTTT. Full variable domain (outside the CDR3, taken from reference TRBV5-1 and TRBJ1-1): KAGVTQTPRYLIKTRGQQVTLSCSPISGHRSVSWYQQTPGQGLQFLFEYFSETQRNKGNFPGRFSGRQFSNSRSEMNVSTLELGDSALYLCASSLAQTANTEAFFGQGTRLTVV.

The chain has TRBV7-9 and TRBJ2-7; D uncertain. Germline V gene data show CDR1 as SEHNR and CDR2 as FQNEAQ (reference sequence). The ends were cut back, 5 bases at V and 4 bases at J, with 9 bases in the middle. The CDR3 extends over 12 amino acids. CDR3 sequence (DNA): TGTGCCAGCAGCCGATTACAATACGAGCAGTACTTC. As protein: CASSRLQYEQYF.

The chain joins TRBV5-1 to TRBJ2-3; D is unclear. In germline, CDR1 is SGHRS, CDR2 YFSETQ. V was trimmed by 4 bases and J by 0 bases, leaving 6 bases between them. The CDR3 has 13 amino acids. CDR3 sequence: CASSQDSTDTQYF. The DNA for the CDR3 is TGCGCCAGCAGCCAGGACAGCACAGATACGCAGTATTTT.

This clonotype was recorded at least ten times. J is TRBJ2-1 and V is TRBV5-4; tentative D call: TRBD2 (6 bases). Trimming removed 3 bases from V and 0 bases from J, with 13 bases in between. Germline CDR1 and CDR2: SGHNT and YYREEE (reference sequence). This CDR3 is built from 16 residues. The CDR3 DNA is TGTGCCAGCAGCTCGGATACTAGCCTCTCCTACAATGAGCAGTTCTTC. Protein sequence: CASSSDTSLSYNEQFF.

This chain connects TRBV2 to TRBJ2-7; 7 bases align to TRBD1. The trim removed 6 bases at V and 12 bases at J, leaving 8 bases unmatched. This CDR3 has 11 amino acids. Germline lookup yields CDR1 SNHLY and CDR2 FYNNEI. CDR3 nucleotide sequence: TGTGCCAGCAGGGAACAGGGGTTTTCGTACTTC. The encoded protein is CASREQGFSYF.

The chain is built from TRBV5-6 and TRBJ2-3; no reliable D call. Trimming stripped 1 base from V and 9 bases from J, with 15 bases between. Germline CDR1 and CDR2: SGHDT and YYEEEE. This CDR3 has 14 amino acids. The CDR3 DNA follows: TGTGCCAGCAGCTTGAGGCTAACACGGAACACGCAGTATTTT. This gives the protein CASSLRLTRNTQYF.

The chain links TRBV7-2 to TRBJ2-3, with D unclear. CDR1 is SGHTA and CDR2 is FQGNSA in the germline V gene. CDR3 length equals 15 residues. Trimming cost V 3 bases and J 0 bases, with 10 bases left between them. The chain's CDR3 is CASSLFRSSTDTQYF. CDR3 sequence (DNA): TGTGCCAGCAGCTTGTTTCGGAGCAGCACAGATACGCAGTATTTT.

This clonotype has only a few counts. The V and J genes are TRBV6-1 and TRBJ2-3; the match to TRBD2 covers 7 bases. V lost 3 bases and J lost 3; bases outside the gene matches: 0. The CDR3 runs to 13 residues. Germline V lookup: CDR1 MNHNS, CDR2 SASEGT. CDR3 amino acids: CASSEGLTDTQYF. The CDR3 DNA reads as TGTGCCAGCAGTGAGGGACTAACAGATACGCAGTATTTT.

This clonotype appeared a few times. The gene calls are TRBV14 and TRBJ2-4; 9 bases are shared with TRBD1. The CDR3 contains 18 residues. CDR1 is SGHDN and CDR2 is FVKESK in the germline V gene. The junction had 15 bases not matched to a gene; V was cut back by 8 bases and J by 1 base. The CDR3 coding sequence is TGTGCCAGCCGCCTGTTGAACAGGGGGCGGGTGGCCAAAAACATTCAGTACTTC. It encodes CASRLLNRGRVAKNIQYF.

In its sample, this clonotype was seen a few times. V is TRBV20-1 and J is TRBJ2-1; 13 nucleotides line up with TRBD2. The CDR3 extends over 13 amino acids. After removal of 4 bases from V and 9 bases from J, the junction contained 3 bases not matched to a gene. The germline CDR1 and CDR2 sequences are DFQATT and SNEGSKA (reference sequence). CDR3 loop: CSAKTSGRTEQFF. The CDR3 nucleotides are TGCAGTGCTAAGACTAGCGGGAGGACTGAGCAGTTCTTC.

The V gene is TRBV5-1, the J gene TRBJ2-3; D gene ambiguous. The germline gives CDR1 SGHRS, CDR2 YFSETQ. Trimming took 6 bases from V and 4 from J, leaving 12 bases between them. This CDR3 comprises 13 residues. CDR3 DNA: TGCGCCAGCAAGGTGGTGGGCCCAGATACGCAGTATTTT. Encoded protein: CASKVVGPDTQYF.

The chain combines TRBV20-1 with TRBJ2-7; 9 bases align to TRBD2. Trimming at V came to 4 bases and at J to 5 bases, leaving 6 bases not matched to a gene. The CDR3 has 13 residues. The germline V gene encodes CDR1 DFQATT and CDR2 SNEGSKA (reference sequence). The CDR3 coding sequence is TGCAGTGCTAATAGCGGGAGAAACCACGAGCAGTACTTC. Translating it yields CSANSGRNHEQYF.

The chain uses TRBV21-1 and TRBJ2-7; the table gives TRBD1 as D, unverified against the DNA. TRBV21-1 is a pseudogene locus. This CDR3 spans 16 amino acids. The CDR3 DNA follows: TGTGCCAGCAGCCCAACCCGGACCGGGACGCTGAACGAGCAGTACTTC. It is translated as CASSPTRTGTLNEQYF.

The V call is TRBV7-9, the J call TRBJ1-1; TRBD1 matches at 7 bases. The CDR3 runs 14 residues. Germline loops: CDR1 SEHNR, CDR2 FQNEAQ (reference sequence). With 1 base clipped from V and 11 bases from J, the junction kept 10 bases outside the gene matches. The CDR3 protein is CASSLDGTASTAFF. CDR3 bases: TGTGCCAGCAGCTTAGATGGGACAGCGTCTACGGCTTTCTTT.

Comments on this clonotype: Given a much more abundant clone one base away, this may be a read error. The DNA is omitted, as the CDR3 cannot be located on it reliably, and the CDR3 follows TCRdb's listing. The chain recombines TRBV28 with TRBJ2-2; the table's D call TRBD1 went unverified against the DNA. The CDR3 is made up of 15 amino acids, end residues included. Germline CDR1 MDHEN, CDR2 SYDVKM. Here the CDR3 reads CASGSWGRGTGEPFF.

This clonotype was seen only a few times. This rearrangement joins TRBV27 to TRBJ2-7; TRBD2 matches 11 bases. The trim removed 3 bases at V and 0 bases at J, leaving 10 bases unmatched. The CDR3 has 18 residues. Germline-derived CDR1 and CDR2 are MNHEY and SMNVEV (reference sequence). The CDR3 loop reads CASSFRRLAGGSSYEQYF. DNA for the CDR3: TGTGCCAGCAGTTTCCGTCGGCTAGCGGGAGGCTCCTCCTACGAGCAGTACTTC.

The chain has TRBV4-3 and TRBJ1-3; no clear D. The CDR3 is 13 residues long. Trimming pared 0 bases from V and 5 bases from J, leaving 5 bases between. The V gene's germline CDR1 is LGHNA and CDR2 YSLEER. The CDR3 coding sequence is TGCGCCAGCAGCCAAGAGCTTAGAAACACCATATATTTT. Protein product: CASSQELRNTIYF.

This clonotype was seen repeatedly, ten times or more. The chain uses TRBV20-1 and TRBJ2-7; D may be TRBD1 (6 bases). This CDR3 spans 15 amino acids. The V gene's germline CDR1 is DFQATT and CDR2 SNEGSKA (reference sequence). V lost 2 bases to trimming and J lost 8 bases, with 22 bases between them. The CDR3: CSARSISTNRDQQYF. The DNA of the CDR3 is TGCAGTGCTAGATCGATTAGTACAAACAGGGACCAGCAGTACTTC.

The chain couples TRBV9 to TRBJ2-1, with TRBD2 matching 14 bases. This CDR3 spans 18 amino acids. V dropped 0 bases and J dropped 10; count of bases not matched to a gene: 12. Germline lookup yields CDR1 SGDLS and CDR2 YYNGEE. The CDR3 spells CASSVGTSGGIGDREQFF. CDR3 DNA: TGTGCCAGCAGCGTAGGGACTAGCGGGGGGATAGGTGACAGGGAGCAGTTCTTC.

This chain connects TRBV9 to TRBJ2-7; D gene unclear. Trimming took 0 bases from V and 3 from J, leaving 7 bases between them. In germline, CDR1 is SGDLS, CDR2 YYNGEE. The CDR3 covers 13 residues. CDR3 sequence: CASSVAWGYEQYF. The CDR3 region has the DNA TGTGCCAGCAGCGTAGCGTGGGGCTACGAGCAGTACTTC.

The rearrangement joins TRBV20-1 to TRBJ2-7; the match to TRBD2 covers 8 bases. With 5 bases clipped from V and 4 bases from J, the junction kept 10 bases outside the gene matches. CDR1 DFQATT and CDR2 SNEGSKA come from the germline V gene (reference sequence). CDR3 size: 14 residues. This CDR3 reads CSAPDSGGGYEQYF. The DNA of the CDR3 is TGCAGTGCTCCTGACTCCGGCGGGGGGTACGAGCAGTACTTC.

This clonotype turned up a few times. The gene calls are TRBV12-3 or TRBV12-4 and TRBJ1-2; 7 nucleotides align to TRBD1. The CDR3 has 14 residues. The V segment lost 4 bases and the J segment 4 bases; nucleotides outside the gene matches: 6. The DNA of the CDR3 is TGTGCCAGCAGTTCACAGGGGTCACGCTATGGCTACACCTTC. It encodes CASSSQGSRYGYTF.

This chain links TRBV20-1 with TRBJ1-4; the D is unclear. CDR1 DFQATT and CDR2 SNEGSKA come from the germline V gene (reference sequence). V was trimmed by 3 bases and J by 8 bases, leaving 13 bases between them. The CDR3 consists of 13 residues. In nucleotides, the CDR3 is TGCAGTGCTAGGACACCCCAAGAGGAAAAACTGTTTTTT. Its translation is CSARTPQEEKLFF.

This clonotype was counted only a few times. The rearrangement uses TRBV9 and TRBJ2-7, with 8 positions matching TRBD1. CDR1 and CDR2 (germline): SGDLS, YYNGEE. This CDR3 comprises 15 residues. The V gene end was trimmed by 0 bases and the J gene end by 2 bases; junction bases not matched to a gene: 4. As DNA, the CDR3 is TGTGCCAGCAGCGTAGGACAGGGGTCCCCCTACGAGCAGTACTTC. Its translation: CASSVGQGSPYEQYF.

This clonotype has only a few counts. J is TRBJ1-1 and V is TRBV10-1, with D unclear. Between the trimmed V and J ends, which lost 3 bases and 1 base, there was a span of 12 bases. CDR1 is WNHNN, CDR2 SYGVQD, per germline (reference sequence). This CDR3 contains 15 residues. CDR3 region: CASSDGARSNTEAFF. CDR3 DNA: TGCGCCAGCAGTGACGGAGCGCGTTCGAACACTGAAGCTTTCTTT.

This clonotype has just a few counts. The chain uses TRBV7-2 and TRBJ2-7; no clear D gene. CDR1 is SGHTA and CDR2 is FQGNSA in the germline V gene. V was cut by 3 bases and J by 8 bases, with 14 bases left in between. This CDR3 contains 13 residues. Written as DNA, the CDR3 is TGTGCCAGCAGCTTGCTCGCCTATTCCCAGCAGTACTTC. This codes for CASSLLAYSQQYF.

This clonotype was observed at least ten times. J is TRBJ2-7 and V is TRBV10-2, with D uncertain. CDR3 size: 13 residues. V lost 3 bases to trimming and J lost 6 bases, with 12 bases between them. Germline V gives CDR1 WSHSY, CDR2 SAAADI. The CDR3 DNA reads as TGCGCCAGCAGTGATCCACCCGTAGGCGAGCAGTACTTC. Its protein product is CASSDPPVGEQYF.

The chain combines TRBV7-9 with TRBJ2-7, with D possibly matching TRBD1 (6 bases). Trimming stripped 2 bases from V and 6 bases from J, with 11 bases between. The CDR3 is 13 amino acids. Per germline, CDR1 SEHNR and CDR2 FQNEAQ (reference sequence). CDR3 loop: CASSLQGRSEQYF. The CDR3 DNA sequence: TGTGCCAGCAGCTTACAGGGGCGGTCCGAGCAGTACTTC.

This clonotype occurred many times. The chain couples TRBV7-9 to TRBJ1-4; D gene ambiguous. Germline V lookup: CDR1 SEHNR, CDR2 FQNEAQ (reference sequence). This CDR3 spans 14 amino acids. V was pared by 1 base and J by 4 bases, with 7 bases between. The CDR3 DNA reads TGTGCCAGCAGCTTAGGGAGACATAATGAAAAACTGTTTTTT. Residues: CASSLGRHNEKLFF. Variable domain in full (rest from reference TRBV7-9 and TRBJ1-4): DTGVSQNPRHKITKRGQNVTFRCDPISEHNRLYWYRQTLGQGPEFLTYFQNEAQLEKSRLLSDRFSAERPKGSFSTLEIQRTEQGDSAMYLCASSLGRHNEKLFFGSGTQLSVL.